This TCR beta chain appears in the sequencing data of a study of T-cell memory formation after mild COVID-19. TCRdb reanalysed the 5' RACE reads using MiXCR and keeps one entry per CDR3 protein. Counted here are approximately 240,000 distinct CDR3 sequences, approximately 16% occurring once; the ten biggest clones make up 3.5% to 4%. Germline loops: CDR1 SGHTA, CDR2 FQGNSA. The CDR3 totals 14 residues. With V trimmed by 5 bases and J by 4 bases, 6 bases remained unmatched. Sequencing used PBMCs or a T cell subset sorted from them (not recorded which). This sequence was found in a man younger than 35 who had mild COVID-19 (a few samples of this study predate the infection). Cell type and time point are not known. This rearrangement joins TRBV7-2 to TRBJ2-3, with TRBD1 matching over 7 bases. CDR3 DNA: TGTGCCAGCAGCCGGTTGGACAGGTCAGATACGCAGTATTTT. This sequence encodes CASSRLDRSDTQYF.